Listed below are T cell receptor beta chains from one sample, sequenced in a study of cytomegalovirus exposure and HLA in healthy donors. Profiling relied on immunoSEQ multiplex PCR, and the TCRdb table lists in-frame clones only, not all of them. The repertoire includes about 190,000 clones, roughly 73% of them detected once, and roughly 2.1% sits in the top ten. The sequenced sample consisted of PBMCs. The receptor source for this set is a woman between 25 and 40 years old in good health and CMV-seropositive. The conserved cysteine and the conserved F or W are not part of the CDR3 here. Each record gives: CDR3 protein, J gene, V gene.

CDR3aa: ASSKVGGAKDQPQH; j_gene: TRBJ1-5; v_gene: TRBV21-1
CDR3aa: ASSRDSAYEQY; j_gene: TRBJ2-7; v_gene: TRBV6-6
CDR3aa: ASSHGQGRGTGELF; j_gene: TRBJ2-2; v_gene: TRBV5-4
CDR3aa: ASSQDPGLGYEQY; j_gene: TRBJ2-7; v_gene: TRBV4-1
CDR3aa: ASNRRDYNSPLH; j_gene: TRBJ1-6; v_gene: TRBV2
CDR3aa: ASSQQGTNTGELF; j_gene: TRBJ2-2; v_gene: TRBV7-7
CDR3aa: ASSQGSQGNYGYT; j_gene: TRBJ1-2; v_gene: TRBV4-2
CDR3aa: ASSFPSTGQGNTGELF; j_gene: TRBJ2-2; v_gene: TRBV28
CDR3aa: ASSLATGQGGEQY; j_gene: TRBJ2-7; v_gene: TRBV5-1
CDR3aa: ASSWLGSATEAF; j_gene: TRBJ1-1; v_gene: TRBV5-5
CDR3aa: ASRYRRDTEAF; j_gene: TRBJ1-1; v_gene: TRBV27
CDR3aa: ASSKGSSGSYEQY; j_gene: TRBJ2-7; v_gene: TRBV28
CDR3aa: ASSRDFLDTEAF; j_gene: TRBJ1-1; v_gene: TRBV7-2
CDR3aa: ASSRGTGVAEQY; j_gene: TRBJ2-7; v_gene: TRBV9
CDR3aa: ASSYSNQRGGDEQY; j_gene: TRBJ2-7; v_gene: TRBV6-5
CDR3aa: ASSRLGTGTYEQY; j_gene: TRBJ2-7; v_gene: TRBV4-1
CDR3aa: ASSSYRNTEAF; j_gene: TRBJ1-1; v_gene: TRBV5-8
CDR3aa: ASSPNFQARGYGYT; j_gene: TRBJ1-2; v_gene: TRBV9
CDR3aa: ASSQDRGRAYEQY; j_gene: TRBJ2-7; v_gene: TRBV25-1
CDR3aa: ASSQTGQGYNEQF; j_gene: TRBJ2-1; v_gene: TRBV4-1